These T cell receptor beta chains were read from a single sample in a study of cytomegalovirus exposure and HLA in healthy donors. Measured with immunoSEQ multiplex PCR; TCRdb has only the in-frame clones, and not every one. The table lists about 50,000 clones. The sequenced sample consisted of PBMCs. The receptors originated from a woman between 18 and 30 years old in good health and CMV-seronegative. CDR3s include the opening cysteine and the closing phenylalanine or tryptophan. A D gene is named only where the DNA matches it firmly.

J: TRBJ2-1
D: .
V: TRBV6-1
CDR3: CASTRGGLYNEQFF

J: TRBJ2-7
D: .
V: TRBV19
CDR3: CASSAPRAGKPTYEQYF

J: TRBJ1-3
D: .
V: TRBV28
CDR3: CASSFPTVGNTIYF

J: TRBJ2-7
D: .
V: TRBV19
CDR3: CASSSGDEQYF

J: TRBJ1-3
D: .
V: TRBV11-2
CDR3: CASSLVGGGGNTIYF

J: TRBJ2-5
D: .
V: TRBV10-3
CDR3: CAIRRGGETQYF

J: TRBJ1-1
D: .
V: TRBV30
CDR3: CAWSRRVNTEAFF

J: TRBJ1-1
D: .
V: TRBV27
CDR3: CASSFRNTANTEAFF

J: TRBJ1-2
D: .
V: TRBV13
CDR3: CASGGGGPQPYGYTF

J: TRBJ2-3
D: .
V: TRBV7-9
CDR3: CASSLGGGVPQDTQYF

J: TRBJ2-3
D: .
V: TRBV9
CDR3: CASSVDGDTQYF

J: TRBJ1-2
D: TRBD1
V: TRBV2
CDR3: CASRLQGANYGYTF

J: TRBJ1-2
D: TRBD1
V: TRBV5-1
CDR3: CASSFGGTAYTF

J: TRBJ2-3
D: .
V: TRBV2
CDR3: CASSEEERVRTDTQYF

J: TRBJ2-2
D: TRBD1
V: TRBV6-1
CDR3: CASSGGQIYRGFAGELFF

J: TRBJ2-7
D: TRBD2
V: TRBV7-8
CDR3: CASSLSAGGGYEQYF

J: TRBJ1-1
D: .
V: TRBV4-2
CDR3: CASQTTLNTEAFF

J: TRBJ2-7
D: .
V: TRBV13
CDR3: CASSLGSGGYEQYF

J: TRBJ2-7
D: TRBD1
V: TRBV5-1
CDR3: CASSIVGRGLYEQYF

J: TRBJ2-2
D: TRBD2
V: TRBV30
CDR3: CAWKRTSAGTGELFF

J: TRBJ2-7
D: .
V: TRBV7-9
CDR3: CASSRGTDGPYEQYF

J: TRBJ2-7
D: .
V: TRBV18
CDR3: CASSPGPGMYEQYF

J: TRBJ1-2
D: TRBD1
V: TRBV6-5
CDR3: CASSRGQWDGYTF

J: TRBJ2-5
D: TRBD1
V: TRBV6-1
CDR3: CASSGDRGRETQYF

J: TRBJ1-6
D: .
V: TRBV5-4
CDR3: CASSPTPTDSPLHF

J: TRBJ2-3
D: TRBD2
V: TRBV7-6
CDR3: CASSLQRTRADTQYF

J: TRBJ1-2
D: TRBD1
V: TRBV28
CDR3: CASSQTGNYGYTF

J: TRBJ1-5
D: .
V: TRBV6-6
CDR3: CASREQVIGQPQHF

J: TRBJ2-5
D: TRBD2
V: TRBV19
CDR3: CASSLPGLAPAAETQYF

J: TRBJ2-1
D: .
V: TRBV5-6
CDR3: CASSFVGGNEQFF

J: TRBJ2-3
D: .
V: TRBV5-1
CDR3: CASSLKTGSSTDTQYF

J: TRBJ1-2
D: TRBD1
V: TRBV11-2
CDR3: CASSSKGTGIYGYTF

J: TRBJ1-6
D: .
V: TRBV5-1
CDR3: CASSLTGPDSPLHF

J: TRBJ2-6
D: .
V: TRBV7-9
CDR3: CASSLVWASGANVLTF

J: TRBJ2-7
D: .
V: TRBV25-1
CDR3: CASSPQVSAYEQYF

J: TRBJ1-1
D: .
V: TRBV4-1
CDR3: CASSTVLNTEAFF

J: TRBJ2-2
D: TRBD2
V: TRBV5-4
CDR3: CASSYNGGAGELFF

J: TRBJ1-2
D: .
V: TRBV9
CDR3: CASTRTGTNYGYTF

J: TRBJ2-2
D: .
V: TRBV7-2
CDR3: CASSLGPVTGELFF

J: TRBJ1-5
D: .
V: TRBV5-1
CDR3: CASSLEGVNQPQHF

J: TRBJ1-3
D: .
V: TRBV6-5
CDR3: CASSYSWGRSGNTIYF

J: TRBJ2-7
D: .
V: TRBV30
CDR3: CAGTPTRSYSYEQYF

J: TRBJ2-1
D: .
V: TRBV6-5
CDR3: CASSYGAIGYNEQFF

J: TRBJ1-2
D: .
V: TRBV7-9
CDR3: CASSTGYGYTF

J: TRBJ1-2
D: TRBD1
V: TRBV4-1
CDR3: CASSQPPRGRSGGYTF

J: TRBJ1-1
D: TRBD1
V: TRBV6-1
CDR3: CASSGPGTGAGDTEAFF

J: TRBJ1-2
D: .
V: TRBV6-1
CDR3: CASSEPGVNYGYTF

J: TRBJ2-1
D: TRBD2
V: TRBV19
CDR3: CASSLLANGYNEQFF

J: TRBJ1-1
D: .
V: TRBV7-9
CDR3: CASSSPGGREAEAFF

J: TRBJ2-7
D: TRBD1
V: TRBV5-1
CDR3: CASSGGQGNSYEQYF

J: TRBJ1-1
D: .
V: TRBV4-2
CDR3: CASSQPTGTNTEAFF

J: TRBJ1-6
D: .
V: TRBV27
CDR3: CASTLWVGGGHLHF

J: TRBJ1-3
D: .
V: TRBV4-2
CDR3: CASSQVTGSGNTIYF